This T cell receptor beta chain was obtained from a study of T cells in Graves' hyperthyroidism and ophthalmopathy. Study-level results: For ophthalmopathy, model prediction preceded onset by a median about 6 months. Most clonotypes expanded in the thyroid (above 0.001) were also present in blood. Through a model of 13 V-J features, ophthalmopathy was separated from stable hyperthyroidism.

Points on this clonotype: Its antigen is undetermined.

This CDR3 region has 16 residues. Germline V CDR1 and CDR2: SGHTA, FQGNSA. Trimming took off 1 base at V and 3 bases at J, with 16 bases between the two ends. Amplified TCR beta CDR3 regions came from RNA transcripts. HTBI primers were used for first-round RT-PCR of the TCR CDR3. A single record per CDR3 protein comes from TCRdb applying MiXCR to the multiplex PCR reads. The sample contains approximately 640,000 distinct CDR3 sequences, over 40% of which appear only once. The rearrangement joins TRBV7-2 to TRBJ2-7, with D maybe TRBD2 (7 bases). The source of this sequence is an adult man with Graves' disease, either hyperthyroidism or ophthalmopathy (not recorded which). Sequencing used peripheral blood or thyroid tissue (not recorded which). Here the CDR3 reads CASSLVWGGGRYEQYF. CDR3 bases: TGTGCCAGCAGCTTAGTATGGGGGGGGGGGCGCTACGAGCAGTACTTC.